This T cell receptor (beta chain) appears in the sequencing data of a study of T cell repertoires in cytomegalovirus infection. Study summary: Indications came from public TCR beta signatures; they pointed to CMV infection and to a matching HLA type.

Study-level results: Summed public TCR beta family frequency identified CMV carriers bearing the relevant HLA. Ex vivo responses were dominated by HLA-C-restricted CMV-specific TCR beta clonotypes.

In TCRdb, the reads were re-called with MiXCR into one record per CDR3 protein. The table records approximately 180,000 distinct CDR3 sequences, about 18% of them present only once. CDR3 size: 15 residues. Trimming at V came to 0 bases and at J to 8 bases, leaving 6 bases not matched to a gene. CDR1 is MNHEY and CDR2 is SMNVEV in the germline V gene (reference sequence). A note on this clonotype: Antigen: not known.

The origin of this receptor is a human donor in good health (CMV status not recorded). Some clones in this sample may be carry-over from other donors' samples. Sample: CD8+ T cells from PBMCs. The J gene is TRBJ1-4, the V gene TRBV27; 7 bases are shared with TRBD1. This CDR3 reads CASSLSVRQGEKLFF. CDR3 DNA: TGTGCCAGCAGTTTATCGGTCCGACAGGGAGAAAAACTGTTTTTT.